Detailed here is one TCR beta chain. The antigen is undetermined. This specimen belongs to a study of T-cell memory formation after mild COVID-19. Study-level background: Clusters were largely donor specific.

TCRdb analysed the 5' RACE reads with MiXCR anew, one entry per CDR3 protein. The data contain 190,000 or so distinct CDR3 sequences, about a fifth of them singletons. Points from the study as a whole: The pre-infection memory compartment contained some responding clones, suggesting cross-reactive memory joined.

V lost 0 bases to trimming and J lost 4 bases, with 9 bases between them. Germline assignment: CDR1 SQVTM and CDR2 ANQGSEA. This CDR3 comprises 13 residues. The V call is TRBV29-1, the J call TRBJ1-1; D unresolved. Sequencing was carried out using PBMCs or a T cell subset sorted from them (not recorded which). The TCR sequence derives from an adult woman who had mild COVID-19 (a few samples of this study predate the infection). Cell type and time point are not known. The CDR3 region is CSVEDSGGTEAFF. The CDR3 coding sequence is TGCAGCGTTGAAGACTCAGGTGGCACTGAAGCTTTCTTT.